This TCR beta chain was found in a study of tumor-infiltrating lymphocytes in primary liver carcinoma. Germline loops: CDR1 KGHDR, CDR2 SFDVKD. CDR3 length equals 14 residues. DNA and RNA were both co-extracted from approximately 20-30 mg of bulk tissue that had not been sorted. Researchers generated TCR beta cDNA from roughly 520 ng of total RNA, relying on a constant-region primer. Construction of TCR beta libraries relied on three successive nested multiplex PCR rounds employing slightly modified ARM-PCR. Each of the first two PCR rounds ran approximately 10 cycles with TRBV1-TRBV30 forward and C-beta reverse primers. Each CDR3 protein gets one entry after TCRdb re-called the multiplex PCR reads with MiXCR. The table shows 65,000 to 90,000 distinct CDR3 sequences, with approximately 72% occurring only once. In regard to this clonotype: Mismatch with germline at one junction end may stem from a read error.

The clonotype was recovered from a man aged 40-49 years with primary liver carcinoma and hepatitis B virus infection. The chain recombines TRBV24-1 with TRBJ2-6; D ambiguous. Material: liver tumor tissue from sampling region 1. Subset here: tumor region T1, superior pole. CDR3 DNA sequence: TGTGCCGCCAGTGCCATGTCTGGGGCCAACGTCCTGACTTTC. Translating it yields CAASAMSGANVLTF.